The 31 T cell receptor beta chains below were found in one sample sequenced in a study of T cell clonality in common variable immunodeficiency. The protocol was immunoSEQ multiplex PCR, while the TCRdb copy is restricted to in-frame clones and leaves out a portion. The specimen has roughly 60,000 clones, none found just once. Sequencing was done on a sample of peripheral blood mononuclear cells. Source of these receptors: a person aged 18 to 75 in good health.

This clone was recorded many times. The read comes to an end 3 residues before the CDR3 does, leaving the germline J gene to fill in the end. This chain joins TRBV5-1 and TRBJ1-1; 7 bases are shared with TRBD1. Germline V gene data show CDR1 as SGHRS and CDR2 as YFSETQ. J was trimmed by 4 bases and V by 5 bases; bases with no gene match: 5. This CDR3 comprises 13 residues. CDR3 bases read: TGCGCCAGCAGTCAGACAGGGAGCACTGAA. As protein: CASSQTGSTE. In full, the CDR3 is CASSQTGSTEAFF.

This clone has ten or more counts. The read finishes 3 residues shy of the CDR3 end, and the germline J gene is used to complete it. The gene calls are TRBV29-1 and TRBJ1-2, with TRBD1 matching 9 bases. CDR1 is SQVTM, CDR2 ANQGSEA, per germline. The CDR3 is 12 residues long. V lost 6 bases, J lost 7 bases, and 6 bases stayed unmatched. The CDR3 DNA, read in part, is TGCAGCGTAGAGGACAGGGGATCTGGC. It codes for CSVEDRGSG. The full CDR3 protein is CSVEDRGSGYTF.

This clone was seen at least ten times. The sequenced CDR3 bases are TGTGCCAGCAGCTTAGTGCCCAGCTCCTACAATGAG. Translation gives CASSLVPSSYNE. The whole CDR3 protein reads CASSLVPSSYNEQFF. The chain employs TRBV7-9 and TRBJ2-1; D unresolved. The CDR3 extends 3 residues past the end of the read, so its final part is completed from the germline J gene. The V gene lost 1 base and the J gene lost 0 bases, with 7 bases spanning the gap. Germline V gene sequence: CDR1 SEHNR, CDR2 FQNEAQ (reference sequence). This CDR3 contains 15 residues.

This clone showed up many times. The CDR3 extends 3 residues past the end of the read, so its final part is completed from the germline J gene. This chain connects TRBV20-1 to TRBJ2-2; 8 positions agree with TRBD2. The CDR3 consists of 15 residues. V dropped 0 bases and J dropped 5; count of bases not matched to a gene: 5. The germline V gene encodes CDR1 DFQATT and CDR2 SNEGSKA (reference sequence). The sequenced CDR3 bases are TGCAGTGCTAGAGACAAGCGGGAGCGGACCGGGGAG. This translates into CSARDKRERTGE. The complete CDR3 reads CSARDKRERTGELFF.

This clone was seen a handful of times. A read error is possible here, since a much larger clone lies one base away. The read finishes 3 residues shy of the CDR3 end, and the germline J gene is used to complete it. The rearrangement uses TRBV7-9 and TRBJ1-1, with D maybe TRBD1 (6 bases). The CDR3 spans 13 residues. Trimming pared 5 bases from V and 1 base from J, leaving 8 bases between. Germline CDR1 is SEHNR and CDR2 is FQNEAQ (reference sequence). The CDR3 sequence: CASSRDTNTEAFF. CDR3 bases read: TGTGCCAGCAGCCGGGACACGAACACTGAA.

This clone was picked up many times. The read is 3 residues too short to cover the CDR3 end, so that end is filled in from the germline J gene. V usage is TRBV6-2 or TRBV6-3 and J usage is TRBJ2-7; 7 bases align to TRBD1. This CDR3 has 14 residues. The germline CDR1 and CDR2 sequences are MNHEY and SVGEGT. Losses at the gene ends were 2 bases for V and 5 bases for J; bases not matched to a gene: 6. Partial CDR3 DNA: TGTGCCAGCAGTTACCTGACAGGGATCAACGAG. The encoded protein is CASSYLTGINE. The CDR3 in full is CASSYLTGINEQYF.

This clone was seen repeatedly, ten times or more. The CDR3 end is not reached by the read, which stops 3 residues before it; the germline J gene fills it in. This sequence joins TRBV30 and TRBJ2-7, with 9 bases lining up with TRBD2. This CDR3 contains 14 residues. Germline V CDR1 and CDR2: GTSNPN, SVGIG (reference sequence). V was clipped by 0 bases and J by 3 bases; unmatched bases: 3. The covered CDR3 bases are TGTGCCTGGAGTGTCGGTAGCGGGAGCTACGAG. Translated: CAWSVGSGSYE. The full CDR3 is CAWSVGSGSYEQYF.

The sample holds many counts of this clone. The CDR3 end falls 3 residues outside the read, so it is completed with the germline J gene. The chain joins TRBV12-5 to TRBJ2-3, with 9 bases fitting TRBD2. Germline V gives CDR1 LGHNT, CDR2 FRNRAP. Germline trimming cut 6 bases from V and 4 bases from J; bases unmatched to any gene: 11. CDR3 length: 16 residues. The CDR3 DNA, read in part, is TGTGCTAGTGGCCCGGGCGGGAGGGCCCAGGCAGATACG. Protein: CASGPGGRAQADT. The complete CDR3 sequence is CASGPGGRAQADTQYF.

This clone was seen many times. The CDR3 end falls 3 residues outside the read, so it is completed with the germline J gene. This sequence joins TRBV20-1 and TRBJ2-1; D is possibly TRBD1 or TRBD2 (7 bases each). V dropped 2 bases and J dropped 7 bases, with 21 bases sitting between them. The CDR3 consists of 16 residues. Germline loops: CDR1 DFQATT, CDR2 SNEGSKA (reference sequence). The CDR3 reads CSARHQGEGPKNEQFF. The sequenced CDR3 bases are TGCAGTGCTAGACATCAGGGGGAGGGCCCTAAAAATGAG.

This clone appeared many times. Read data end 3 residues before the CDR3 end; the end is taken from the germline J gene. The gene calls are TRBV20-1 and TRBJ2-1; 12 bases are shared with TRBD2. The germline CDR1 and CDR2 sequences are DFQATT and SNEGSKA (reference sequence). With V trimmed by 1 base and J by 9 bases, 10 bases remained unmatched. The length of the CDR3 is 16 residues. CDR3 DNA, as far as it was read: TGCAGTGCTAGAGCTCTAGCGGGAGGGCCATCGGGTGAG. This sequence encodes CSARALAGGPSGE. The entire CDR3 sequence reads CSARALAGGPSGEQFF.

In its sample, this clone was seen many times. The DNA ends 3 residues before the CDR3 does, and the rest of the CDR3 is filled in from the germline J gene. The chain employs TRBV5-5 and TRBJ2-7; D not resolved. V lost 5 bases and J 5 bases, leaving 14 bases between the germline ends. CDR3 size: 13 residues. Germline values: CDR1 SGHKS, CDR2 YYEKEE (reference sequence). This chain's CDR3 is CASSPTSRHEQYF. The CDR3 DNA, read in part, is TGTGCCAGCAGTCCGACATCTCGCCACGAG.

The table lists this clone with many counts. The read terminates 3 residues ahead of where the CDR3 ends, so the germline J gene completes it. The chain recombines TRBV13 with TRBJ2-3; 10 positions match TRBD1. The CDR3 is 16 amino acids. The germline gives CDR1 PRHDT, CDR2 FYEKMQ (reference sequence). The CDR3 bases that were read are TGTGCCAGCAGTCGACAGGGGGCGGGGATAGGTGAGACG. Amino acids: CASSRQGAGIGET. The complete CDR3 reads CASSRQGAGIGETQYF.

This clone was seen many times. The missing CDR3 end, 3 residues past where the read stops, is filled in from the germline J gene. V is TRBV20-1 and J is TRBJ2-3, with TRBD2 matching over 7 bases. This CDR3 is built from 16 residues. In germline, CDR1 is DFQATT, CDR2 SNEGSKA (reference sequence). Germline trimming cut 0 bases from V and 2 bases from J; bases unmatched to any gene: 8. The CDR3 bases that were read are TGCAGTGCTAGAGATCCTCAGCGGGATTCCACAGATACG. Amino acids: CSARDPQRDSTDT. Given in full, the CDR3 is CSARDPQRDSTDTQYF.

This clone has a count of ten or more. With the read ending 3 residues before the CDR3 end, the germline J gene is used to fill in that end. The genes are TRBV7-9 and TRBJ2-7, with 9 bases matching TRBD2. Germline values: CDR1 SEHNR, CDR2 FQNEAQ (reference sequence). J was trimmed by 3 bases and V by 2 bases; bases with no gene match: 2. The CDR3 runs to 14 residues. The CDR3 loop reads CASSLSSGIYEQYF. The sequenced CDR3 bases are TGTGCCAGCAGCTTATCTAGCGGGATCTACGAG.

This clone was recorded many times. Coverage ceases 3 residues before the CDR3 finishes, and the germline J gene fills in the end. This chain connects TRBV5-8 to TRBJ2-7, with 11 bases that match TRBD2. The CDR3 consists of 14 residues. The V gene's germline CDR1 is SGHTS and CDR2 YDEGEE. Trimming removed 2 bases from V and 3 bases from J; junction bases left unmatched: 1. The CDR3 here is CASSFTSGSYEQYF. CDR3 DNA (partial): TGTGCCAGCAGCTTTACTAGCGGGAGCTACGAG.

This clone was counted ten times or more. The CDR3 is cut off 3 residues early in the read; its end comes from the germline J gene. The rearrangement links TRBV4-1 to TRBJ1-2, with 7 bases lining up with TRBD1. The CDR3 consists of 14 residues. In germline, CDR1 is MGHRA, CDR2 YSYEKL. With V trimmed by 3 bases and J by 1 base, 2 bases remained unmatched. Here the CDR3 reads CASSHRGINYGYTF. CDR3 DNA, as far as it was read: TGCGCCAGCAGCCACAGGGGGATTAACTATGGC.

This clone occurred many times. The read stops 3 residues short of the end of the CDR3; the missing end is completed from the germline J gene. This sequence joins TRBV5-1 and TRBJ2-3; the D gene is possibly TRBD1 (5 bases). The germline V and J ends were trimmed by 5 bases and 2 bases, with 18 bases remaining between them. The CDR3 is 16 residues long. CDR1 SGHRS and CDR2 YFSETQ come from the germline V gene. Incomplete CDR3 DNA: TGCGCCAGCAGTCCGGTGGGGCCAGGGCCCACAGATACG. Its protein is CASSPVGPGPTDT. The whole CDR3 region reads CASSPVGPGPTDTQYF.

This clone occurred many times. The read ends 3 residues shy of where the CDR3 ends; the end is completed using the germline J gene. The chain combines TRBV2 with TRBJ1-1, with D possibly TRBD1 on 6 matching bases. From germline, CDR1 is SNHLY and CDR2 FYNNEI. This CDR3 has 16 residues. With 6 bases removed from V and 3 bases from J, the gap between germline ends came to 20 bases. The CDR3 spells CASRPRTKGGDTEAFF. CDR3 DNA (partial): TGTGCCAGCAGACCCAGGACCAAAGGGGGGGACACTGAA.

This clone was counted many times. The sequence runs out 3 residues before the end of the CDR3; the remainder is reconstructed from the germline J gene. The same CDR3 can be traced to other DNA sequences in this sample. This chain links TRBV29-1 with TRBJ2-4; 8 nucleotides match TRBD1. Per the germline V gene, CDR1 is SQVTM and CDR2 is ANQGSEA. The junction had 5 bases not matched to a gene; V was cut back by 6 bases and J by 1 base. There are 14 residues in the CDR3. The CDR3 reads CSVVAGGAKNIQYF. The part of the CDR3 DNA that was read is TGCAGCGTGGTCGCAGGGGGCGCCAAAAACATT.

At least ten counts were recorded for this clone. From the germline J gene comes the end of the CDR3, since the read stops 3 residues before it. This chain joins TRBV15 and TRBJ2-5; maybe TRBD1 (5 bases). The V gene's germline CDR1 is LNHNV and CDR2 YYDKDF (reference sequence). Trimming took off 4 bases at V and 1 base at J, with 10 bases between the two ends. CDR3 length: 14 residues. The CDR3 spells CATSKRGGQETQYF. The sequenced CDR3 bases are TGTGCCACCAGCAAAAGGGGCGGCCAAGAGACC.

This clone has ten or more counts. The read is 3 residues too short to cover the CDR3 end, so that end is filled in from the germline J gene. This sequence joins TRBV4-2 and TRBJ2-5, with 7 bases that match TRBD2. The CDR3 extends over 14 amino acids. Looked up from germline, CDR1 is LGHNA and CDR2 is YNFKEQ. V lost 0 bases to trimming and J lost 6 bases; unmatched junction nucleotides: 4. CDR3 protein: CASSQEGEGKTQYF. CDR3 DNA (partial): TGTGCCAGCAGCCAAGAAGGGGAGGGAAAGACC.

This clone was seen repeatedly, ten times or more. The read finishes 3 residues shy of the CDR3 end, and the germline J gene is used to complete it. The chain links TRBV7-2 to TRBJ2-7; D possibly corresponds to TRBD1 (6 bases). Germline V gene sequence: CDR1 SGHTA, CDR2 FQGNSA. V was cut by 4 bases and J by 0 bases, with 10 bases left in between. The CDR3 length is 14 residues. Partial CDR3 DNA: TGTGCCAGCAGCTGGAACAGGGTCTCCTACGAG. It specifies CASSWNRVSYE. The whole CDR3 is CASSWNRVSYEQYF.

As regards this clone: The DNA ends 3 residues before the CDR3 does, and the rest of the CDR3 is filled in from the germline J gene. V is TRBV30 and J is TRBJ2-7; 9 nucleotides line up with TRBD1. This CDR3 comprises 12 residues. Unmatched junction bases numbered 5, after V lost 8 bases and J lost 3 bases. Germline lookup yields CDR1 GTSNPN and CDR2 SVGIG (reference sequence). The CDR3: CAADRGYYEQYF. CDR3 DNA, as far as it was read: TGTGCCGCTGACAGGGGGTACTACGAG.

This clone was detected ten times or more. The CDR3 end is not reached by the read, which stops 3 residues before it; the germline J gene fills it in. The chain employs TRBV29-1 and TRBJ1-6, with 7 bases fitting TRBD1. The V and J ends lost 6 bases and 9 bases, in that order; junction bases with no gene match: 5. The CDR3 extends over 12 amino acids. CDR1 is SQVTM and CDR2 is ANQGSEA in the germline V gene. The sequenced CDR3 bases are TGCAGCGTCGGGACAGAAGGTTCACCC. It codes for CSVGTEGSP. The full CDR3 is CSVGTEGSPLHF.

This clone came up many times. The CDR3 end lies 3 residues beyond the end of the read and is filled in from the germline J gene. This chain uses TRBV5-6 with TRBJ2-7, with D perhaps TRBD2 (5 bases). The CDR3 consists of 15 residues. V was trimmed by 4 bases and J by 0 bases, leaving 14 bases between them. Looked up from germline, CDR1 is SGHDT and CDR2 is YYEEEE. CDR3: CASSDGLVSSYEQYF. CDR3 DNA, as far as it was read: TGTGCCAGCAGCGACGGACTTGTGAGCTCCTACGAG.

This clone has at least ten counts. With the read ending 3 residues before the CDR3 end, the germline J gene is used to fill in that end. This chain joins TRBV20-1 and TRBJ2-7; 11 bases are shared with TRBD2. The CDR3 runs to 14 residues. The V and J ends lost 7 bases and 6 bases, in that order; junction bases with no gene match: 11. Germline CDR1 DFQATT, CDR2 SNEGSKA (reference sequence). This CDR3 reads CSVLAGAESGEQYF. The sequenced CDR3 bases are TGCAGTGTACTAGCGGGGGCAGAGTCGGGCGAG.

This clone was counted many times. The read ends 3 residues before the CDR3 terminus; that terminus is restored from the germline J gene. V gene TRBV19 combines with J gene TRBJ1-6, with TRBD1 matching over 11 bases. The CDR3 length is 15 residues. Germline lookup yields CDR1 LNHDA and CDR2 SQIVND (reference sequence). Here the CDR3 reads CASSNDGTGGIPLHF. The sequenced part of the CDR3 DNA is TGTGCCAGTAGTAATGACGGGACAGGGGGAATCCCC.

This clone was picked up many times. The read ends 3 residues shy of where the CDR3 ends; the end is completed using the germline J gene. The rearrangement joins TRBV19 to TRBJ2-7, with a possible D match to TRBD1 (5 bases). Germline CDR1 is LNHDA and CDR2 is SQIVND (reference sequence). With 6 bases removed from V and 1 base from J, the gap between germline ends came to 7 bases. The CDR3 runs to 12 residues. The DNA read from the CDR3 is TGTGCCAGTAGAGGGGATTCCTACGAG. Its translation is CASRGDSYE. The entire CDR3 protein is CASRGDSYEQYF.

This clone was recorded many times. The CDR3 sequence: CATSNRGENTEAFF. CDR3 bases read: TGTGCCACCAGTAACAGGGGAGAAAACACTGAA. This chain connects TRBV24-1 to TRBJ1-1; 7 bases match TRBD1. The read is 3 residues too short to cover the CDR3 end, so that end is filled in from the germline J gene. The CDR3 has 14 amino acids. The germline gives CDR1 KGHDR, CDR2 SFDVKD. V lost 6 bases to trimming and J lost 2 bases; unmatched junction nucleotides: 5.

This clone was detected ten times or more. From the germline J gene comes the end of the CDR3, since the read stops 3 residues before it. The chain uses TRBV28 and TRBJ2-7; TRBD1 agrees at 10 bases. This CDR3 comprises 19 residues. Trimming removed 4 bases from V and 1 base from J; junction bases left unmatched: 16. Germline CDR1 and CDR2: MDHEN and SYDVKM. The covered CDR3 bases are TGTGCCAGCAGTTCGCTCCGGGACAGGGGTCCTTATGGGTCCTACGAG. As protein: CASSSLRDRGPYGSYE. In full, the CDR3 reads CASSSLRDRGPYGSYEQYF.

This clone was seen at least ten times. The read halts 3 residues ahead of the CDR3 end, with the missing end drawn from the germline J gene. The chain links TRBV29-1 to TRBJ2-7; 8 positions match TRBD2. The germline CDR1 and CDR2 sequences are SQVTM and ANQGSEA. CDR3 length: 15 residues. The trim removed 0 bases at V and 0 bases at J, leaving 4 bases unmatched. CDR3 sequence: CSVEDPGGSSYEQYF. The sequenced part of the CDR3 DNA is TGCAGCGTTGAAGATCCGGGGGGGAGCTCCTACGAG.